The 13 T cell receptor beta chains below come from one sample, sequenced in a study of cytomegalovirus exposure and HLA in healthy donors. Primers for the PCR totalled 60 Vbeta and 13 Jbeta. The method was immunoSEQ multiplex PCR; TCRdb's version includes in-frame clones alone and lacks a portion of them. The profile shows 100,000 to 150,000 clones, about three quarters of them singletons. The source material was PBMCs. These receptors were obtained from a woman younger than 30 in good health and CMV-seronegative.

The DNA for the CDR3 is TGCGCCAGCAGCTTGGAACCGACAGGGCCGACGGAGACCCAGTACTTC. Its translation: CASSLEPTGPTETQYF. V gene TRBV5-1 combines with J gene TRBJ2-5, with TRBD1 identical over 7 bases. Trimming removed 0 bases from V and 5 bases from J; junction bases left unmatched: 10. CDR1 is SGHRS and CDR2 is YFSETQ in the germline V gene. The CDR3 sequence is 16 residues long.

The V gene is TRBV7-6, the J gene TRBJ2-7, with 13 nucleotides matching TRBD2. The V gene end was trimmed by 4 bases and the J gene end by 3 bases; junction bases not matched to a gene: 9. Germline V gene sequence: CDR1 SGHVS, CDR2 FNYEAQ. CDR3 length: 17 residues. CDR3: CASSSLELAGGRYEQYF. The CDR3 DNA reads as TGTGCCAGCAGCTCCCTCGAACTAGCGGGAGGGCGCTACGAGCAGTACTTC. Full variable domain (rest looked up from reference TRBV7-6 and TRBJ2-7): GAGVSQSPRYKVTKRGQDVALRCDPISGHVSLYWYRQALGQGPEFLTYFNYEAQQDKSGLPNDRFSAERPEGSISTLTIQRTEQRDSAMYRCASSSLELAGGRYEQYFGPGTRLTVT.

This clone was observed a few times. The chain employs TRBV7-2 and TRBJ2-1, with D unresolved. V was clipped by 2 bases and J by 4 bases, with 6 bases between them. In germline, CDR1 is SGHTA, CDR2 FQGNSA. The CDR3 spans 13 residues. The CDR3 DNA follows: TGTGCCAGCAGCTTAAACCGGTACAATGAGCAGTTCTTC. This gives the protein CASSLNRYNEQFF. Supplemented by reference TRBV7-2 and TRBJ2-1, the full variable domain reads GAGVSQSPSNKVTEKGKDVELRCDPISGHTALYWYRQSLGQGLEFLIYFQGNSAPDKSGLPSDRFSAERTGGSVSTLTIQRTQQEDSAVYLCASSLNRYNEQFFGPGTRLTVL.

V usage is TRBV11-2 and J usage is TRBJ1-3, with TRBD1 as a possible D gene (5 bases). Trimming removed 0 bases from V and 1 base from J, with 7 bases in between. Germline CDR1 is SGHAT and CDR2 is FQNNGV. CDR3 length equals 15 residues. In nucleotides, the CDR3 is TGTGCCAGCAGCTTAGATGCAGGGTCTGGAAACACCATATATTTT. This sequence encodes CASSLDAGSGNTIYF. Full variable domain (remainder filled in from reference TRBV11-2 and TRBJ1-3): EAGVAQSPRYKIIEKRQSVAFWCNPISGHATLYWYQQILGQGPKLLIQFQNNGVVDDSQLPKDRFSAERLKGVDSTLKIQPAKLEDSAVYLCASSLDAGSGNTIYFGEGSWLTVV.

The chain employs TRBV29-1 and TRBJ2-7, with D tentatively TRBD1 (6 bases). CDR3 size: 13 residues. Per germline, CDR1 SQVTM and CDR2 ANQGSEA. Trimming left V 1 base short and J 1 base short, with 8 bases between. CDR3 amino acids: CSVEVGGSYEQYF. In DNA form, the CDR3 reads TGCAGCGTTGAAGTAGGGGGATCCTACGAGCAGTACTTC.

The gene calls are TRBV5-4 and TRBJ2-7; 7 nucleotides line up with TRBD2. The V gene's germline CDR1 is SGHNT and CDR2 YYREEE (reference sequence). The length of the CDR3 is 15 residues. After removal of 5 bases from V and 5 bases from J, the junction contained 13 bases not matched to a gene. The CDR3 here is CASSSVSGWENEQYF. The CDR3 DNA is TGTGCCAGCAGTTCGGTTAGCGGGTGGGAGAACGAGCAGTACTTC.

CDR3 in DNA: TGTGCCAGTAGTATCCAAAGGAAGAGACAGTATGGCTACACCTTC. Translating gives CASSIQRKRQYGYTF. The rearrangement joins TRBV19 to TRBJ1-2; D perhaps matches TRBD1 (5 bases). Deletions cut 3 bases from V and 5 bases from J, with 16 bases between. Germline CDR1 reads LNHDA; CDR2 reads SQIVND (reference sequence). The CDR3 spans 15 residues.

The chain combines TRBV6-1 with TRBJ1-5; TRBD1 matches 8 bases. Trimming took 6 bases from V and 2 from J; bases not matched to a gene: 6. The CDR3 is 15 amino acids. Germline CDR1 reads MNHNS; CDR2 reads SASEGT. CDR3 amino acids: CASSLSTGGNQPQHF. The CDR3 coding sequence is TGTGCCAGCAGCCTATCGACAGGGGGCAATCAGCCCCAGCATTTT.

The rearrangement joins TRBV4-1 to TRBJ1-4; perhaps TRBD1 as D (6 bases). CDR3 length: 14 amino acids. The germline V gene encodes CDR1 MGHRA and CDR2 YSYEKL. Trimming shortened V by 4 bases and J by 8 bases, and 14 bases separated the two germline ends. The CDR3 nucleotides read TGCGCCAGCAGCCGGCGGACGGGGGGCGAAAAACTGTTTTTT. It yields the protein CASSRRTGGEKLFF.

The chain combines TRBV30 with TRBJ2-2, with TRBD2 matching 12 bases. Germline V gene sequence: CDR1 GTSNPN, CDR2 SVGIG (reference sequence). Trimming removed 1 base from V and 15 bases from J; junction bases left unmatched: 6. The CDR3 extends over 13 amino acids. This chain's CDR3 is CAWSGSTSGRMFF. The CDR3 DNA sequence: TGTGCCTGGAGTGGATCCACTAGCGGGAGGATGTTTTTT.

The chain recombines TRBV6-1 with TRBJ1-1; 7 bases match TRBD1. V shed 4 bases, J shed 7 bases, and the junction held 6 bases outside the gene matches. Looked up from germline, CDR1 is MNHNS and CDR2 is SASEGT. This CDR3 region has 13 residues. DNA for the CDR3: TGTGCCAGCAGTGTGACAGGGCCCGATGAAGCTTTCTTT. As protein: CASSVTGPDEAFF.

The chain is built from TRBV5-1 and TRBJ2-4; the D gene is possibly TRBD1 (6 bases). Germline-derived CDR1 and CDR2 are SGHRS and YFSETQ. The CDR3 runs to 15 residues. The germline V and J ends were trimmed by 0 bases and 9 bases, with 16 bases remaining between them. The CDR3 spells CASSLEVGARGIQYF. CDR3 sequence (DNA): TGCGCCAGCAGCTTGGAAGTTGGGGCCAGGGGCATTCAGTACTTC.

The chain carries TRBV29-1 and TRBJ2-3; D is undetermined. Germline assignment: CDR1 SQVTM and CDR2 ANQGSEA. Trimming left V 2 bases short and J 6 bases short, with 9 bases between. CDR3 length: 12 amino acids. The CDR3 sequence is CSVERLRDTQYF. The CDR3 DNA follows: TGCAGCGTTGAAAGACTTCGCGATACGCAGTATTTT.